This T cell receptor (beta chain) came from a study of regulatory T cells in long-lasting Graves disease. This CDR3 is built from 12 residues. V shed 6 bases and J shed 9 bases, with 9 bases lying between them. This clonotype showed up many times. Indicated time point: newly diagnosed GD, antithyroid drugs for less than 3 months. Extracted RNA from PBMCs served as the source of the TCR library. Relying on iRepertoire HTBI primers and Arm-PCR of CDR3 regions, the team built TCR beta libraries. TCRdb re-analysed the multiplex PCR reads in MiXCR, keeping a single row per CDR3 protein. Of under 300,000 distinct CDR3 sequences listed, around 20% are singletons.

V is TRBV12-3 or TRBV12-4 and J is TRBJ1-6; no reliable D call. Here the sequenced sample was peripheral blood mononuclear cells (PBMCs), taken at new diagnosis, from a patient treated with antithyroid drugs. The receptor was derived from a female donor with Graves disease. The CDR3 DNA follows: TGTGCCAGCAGCTCGGTCGGTTCACCCCTCCACTTT. It translates to CASSSVGSPLHF.